This passage covers 29 T cell receptor beta chains from one sample sequenced in a study of patients and donors after allogeneic stem cell transplantation. Using its own MiXCR run on the RT-PCR reads, TCRdb lists one record per CDR3 protein. The data contain hundreds of thousands of distinct CDR3 sequences, roughly 17% of them singletons. The material sequenced was blood, either unsorted or a sorted T cell fraction (not recorded which). The receptor set was obtained from a human donor who was either an allogeneic HSCT recipient or a stem cell or donor lymphocyte infusion donor (not recorded which). It is not recorded whose cells these are; they may come from a transplant donor.

This chain joins TRBV5-6 and TRBJ2-7; a weak D match, TRBD2 (5 bases). The V gene's germline CDR1 is SGHDT and CDR2 YYEEEE. The CDR3 is 16 residues long. Trimming pared 1 base from V and 5 bases from J, leaving 19 bases between. CDR3 nucleotides: TGTGCCAGCAGCTTGAAGCCCAGCGGCCCTAGTCACGAGCAGTACTTC. The encoded protein is CASSLKPSGPSHEQYF.

This clonotype showed up just a few times. This chain links TRBV15 with TRBJ1-3; D not resolved. V shed 3 bases and J shed 2 bases, with 5 bases lying between them. CDR1 LNHNV and CDR2 YYDKDF come from the germline V gene (reference sequence). This CDR3 has 13 amino acids. CDR3 region: CATSRWAGNTIYF. The CDR3 DNA reads as TGTGCCACCAGCAGGTGGGCTGGAAACACCATATATTTT.

CDR3 in DNA: TGCAGCGGGGCGGGGGCTAGGTGGAATGAGCAGTTCTTC. This translates into CSGAGARWNEQFF. The rearrangement uses TRBV29-1 and TRBJ2-1; possibly TRBD2 for D (7 bases). The V gene's germline CDR1 is SQVTM and CDR2 ANQGSEA. The germline V and J ends were trimmed by 7 bases and 7 bases, with 17 bases remaining between them. The CDR3 has 13 amino acids.

This clonotype was recorded many times. The chain joins TRBV12-3 or TRBV12-4 to TRBJ2-1; 7 bases map to TRBD2. CDR3 length: 15 amino acids. V dropped 5 bases and J dropped 6; count of bases not matched to a gene: 10. The CDR3 loop reads CASSPGIGEGNEQFF. The CDR3 bases are TGTGCCAGCAGTCCGGGGATCGGGGAGGGCAATGAGCAGTTCTTC.

This clonotype occurred many times. The genes are TRBV5-1 and TRBJ1-1; 7 nucleotides line up with TRBD1. The CDR3 is 14 amino acids. The trim removed 3 bases at V and 4 bases at J, leaving 6 bases unmatched. Germline values: CDR1 SGHRS, CDR2 YFSETQ. CDR3 nucleotide sequence: TGCGCCAGCAGCTCGGGACAGCCGGGCACTGAAGCTTTCTTT. Its protein product is CASSSGQPGTEAFF. The variable domain in full, with the rest retrieved from reference TRBV5-1 and TRBJ1-1, is KAGVTQTPRYLIKTRGQQVTLSCSPISGHRSVSWYQQTPGQGLQFLFEYFSETQRNKGNFPGRFSGRQFSNSRSEMNVSTLELGDSALYLCASSSGQPGTEAFFGQGTRLTVV.

The chain couples TRBV10-3 to TRBJ1-1; 7 nucleotides agree with TRBD1. There are 14 residues in the CDR3. With 4 bases clipped from V and 0 bases from J, the junction kept 2 bases outside the gene matches. Germline lookup yields CDR1 ENHRY and CDR2 SYGVKD. CDR3 nucleotides: TGTGCCATCAGTGGGGGACAGATGAACACTGAAGCTTTCTTT. Translating gives CAISGGQMNTEAFF.

This chain connects TRBV5-1 to TRBJ2-3; 7 nucleotides line up with TRBD1. Germline CDR1 SGHRS, CDR2 YFSETQ. Unmatched junction bases numbered 2, after V lost 6 bases and J lost 1 base. The CDR3 is 13 amino acids. In nucleotides, the CDR3 is TGCGCCAGCACCGGGACAGGCACAGATACGCAGTATTTT. Translation gives CASTGTGTDTQYF.

This clonotype turned up a few times. The J gene is TRBJ2-3, the V gene TRBV7-8; 10 nucleotides match TRBD1. The length of the CDR3 is 15 residues. The V and J ends lost 3 bases and 4 bases, in that order; junction bases with no gene match: 4. The germline gives CDR1 SGHVS, CDR2 FQNEAQ. CDR3 sequence: CASSFDRGPADTQYF. CDR3 coding DNA: TGTGCCAGCAGCTTTGACAGGGGGCCCGCAGATACGCAGTATTTT. Full variable domain (remainder filled in from reference TRBV7-8 and TRBJ2-3): GAGVSQSPRYKVAKRGQDVALRCDPISGHVSLFWYQQALGQGPEFLTYFQNEAQLDKSGLPSDRFFAERPEGSVSTLKIQRTQQEDSAVYLCASSFDRGPADTQYFGPGTRLTVL.

The gene calls are TRBV28 and TRBJ2-2, with D unclear. Trimming removed 2 bases from V and 8 bases from J, with 6 bases in between. This CDR3 is 12 amino acids long. The V gene's germline CDR1 is MDHEN and CDR2 SYDVKM. CDR3 residues: CASSLRVGELFF. CDR3 nucleotides: TGTGCCAGCAGTTTAAGGGTGGGGGAGCTGTTTTTT.

The chain joins TRBV7-2 to TRBJ2-1; 7 bases match TRBD1. The length of the CDR3 is 17 residues. The J segment lost 7 bases and the V segment lost 5 bases, leaving 17 bases of the junction unmatched. Germline loops: CDR1 SGHTA, CDR2 FQGNSA. CDR3 loop: CASSRRSGQANRNEQFF. CDR3 bases: TGTGCCAGCAGCCGGCGGTCCGGACAGGCCAACAGGAATGAGCAGTTCTTC.

The chain is built from TRBV28 and TRBJ2-7; tentatively, D is TRBD1 or TRBD2 (5 bases each). The germline gives CDR1 MDHEN, CDR2 SYDVKM. V lost 3 bases to trimming and J lost 6 bases, with 15 bases between them. The length of the CDR3 is 14 residues. CDR3 protein: CASSFPSGTLEQYF. The CDR3 DNA reads as TGTGCCAGCAGTTTCCCCTCCGGGACGCTCGAGCAGTACTTC. Full variable domain (rest looked up from reference TRBV28 and TRBJ2-7): DVKVTQSSRYLVKRTGEKVFLECVQDMDHENMFWYRQDPGLGLRLIYFSYDVKMKEKGDIPEGYSVSREKKERFSLILESASTNQTSMYLCASSFPSGTLEQYFGPGTRLTVT.

This clonotype was detected a few times. The chain joins TRBV11-2 to TRBJ1-1; maybe TRBD1 (5 bases). Germline V gene data show CDR1 as SGHAT and CDR2 as FQNNGV. Trimming took off 2 bases at V and 0 bases at J, with 13 bases between the two ends. The CDR3 totals 16 residues. CDR3 nucleotide sequence: TGTGCCAGCAGCTTAAGACAGCCGAGATTGAACACTGAAGCTTTCTTT. This translates into CASSLRQPRLNTEAFF.

The genes are TRBV3-1 and TRBJ1-2; 8 nucleotides align to TRBD1. CDR1 and CDR2 from the germline V gene are LGHDT and YNNKEL (reference sequence). After removal of 7 bases from V and 7 bases from J, the junction contained 11 bases not matched to a gene. CDR3 length: 14 residues. The CDR3 sequence: CASTITGGVTGYTF. CDR3 nucleotide sequence: TGTGCCAGCACCATCACAGGGGGAGTGACTGGCTACACCTTC. Full variable domain (rest looked up from reference TRBV3-1 and TRBJ1-2): DTAVSQTPKYLVTQMGNDKSIKCEQNLGHDTMYWYKQDSKKFLKIMFSYNNKELIINETVPNRFSPKSPDKAHLNLHINSLELGDSAVYFCASTITGGVTGYTFGSGTRLTVV.

A few counts support this clonotype. The rearrangement links TRBV3-1 to TRBJ2-2; D ambiguous. Germline loops: CDR1 LGHDT, CDR2 YNNKEL (reference sequence). The CDR3 is 16 residues long. The V gene lost 0 bases and the J gene lost 6 bases, with 14 bases spanning the gap. CDR3: CASSQDLGVLPGELFF. The DNA of the CDR3 is TGTGCCAGCAGCCAAGATCTTGGGGTGCTCCCCGGGGAGCTGTTTTTT.

This clonotype occurred a few times. The chain recombines TRBV20-1 with TRBJ2-7; 12 bases are shared with TRBD2. This CDR3 contains 17 residues. With V trimmed by 3 bases and J by 2 bases, 11 bases remained unmatched. The germline V gene has CDR1 DFQATT and CDR2 SNEGSKA (reference sequence). The CDR3 loop reads CSARTSGSSWSAYEQYF. The CDR3 DNA sequence: TGCAGTGCTAGGACTAGCGGGAGTTCCTGGAGCGCCTACGAGCAGTACTTC.

This clonotype came up a few times. This chain uses TRBV29-1 with TRBJ2-1; the D gene is possibly TRBD2 (6 bases). Per germline, CDR1 SQVTM and CDR2 ANQGSEA. The germline V and J ends were trimmed by 8 bases and 2 bases, with 16 bases remaining between them. The CDR3 loop spans 14 amino acids. The chain's CDR3 is CSFLGLATYNEQFF. In nucleotides, the CDR3 is TGCAGCTTTTTGGGGCTAGCGACCTACAATGAGCAGTTCTTC.

This clonotype was seen only a few times. This rearrangement joins TRBV27 to TRBJ1-2; D unclear. CDR1 and CDR2 from the germline V gene are MNHEY and SMNVEV (reference sequence). The germline V and J ends were trimmed by 5 bases and 2 bases, with 12 bases remaining between them. This CDR3 has 14 amino acids. The CDR3 coding sequence is TGTGCCAGCAGTCCCATAAGGGAAAACTATGGCTACACCTTC. Amino acid sequence: CASSPIRENYGYTF.

The chain couples TRBV9 to TRBJ2-7; tentatively, D is TRBD2 (7 bases). The germline V gene has CDR1 SGDLS and CDR2 YYNGEE. This CDR3 has 13 residues. Trimming stripped 1 base from V and 4 bases from J, with 9 bases between. CDR3 region: CASSVRGGYEQYF. The CDR3 region has the DNA TGTGCCAGCAGCGTAAGGGGGGGTTACGAGCAGTACTTC.

The chain combines TRBV11-2 with TRBJ2-5; a possible D gene is TRBD1 (6 bases). Between the trimmed V and J ends, which lost 1 base and 4 bases, there was a span of 16 bases. The CDR3 loop spans 16 amino acids. The germline CDR1 and CDR2 sequences are SGHAT and FQNNGV. This CDR3 is CASSLGRGRFRETQYF. The CDR3 region has the DNA TGTGCCAGCAGCTTAGGCAGGGGCCGATTTCGAGAGACCCAGTACTTC.

The chain is built from TRBV3-1 and TRBJ1-6; D unresolved. CDR1 LGHDT and CDR2 YNNKEL come from the germline V gene (reference sequence). The CDR3 is 17 amino acids. V shed 0 bases and J shed 0 bases, with 9 bases lying between them. CDR3 nucleotide sequence: TGTGCCAGCAGCCAAGATTTCGGAGGCTCCTATAATTCACCCCTCCACTTT. Amino acid sequence: CASSQDFGGSYNSPLHF.

This clonotype showed up just a few times. The chain employs TRBV5-1 and TRBJ2-3; TRBD2 matches at 9 bases. With 4 bases clipped from V and 0 bases from J, the junction kept 9 bases outside the gene matches. Germline CDR1 and CDR2: SGHRS and YFSETQ. The CDR3 consists of 17 residues. CDR3 DNA: TGCGCCAGCAGCAGGCAGACTAGCGGAGGTAGCACAGATACGCAGTATTTT. This gives the protein CASSRQTSGGSTDTQYF.

V gene TRBV6-1 combines with J gene TRBJ2-1, with 10 bases lining up with TRBD2. The junction had 19 bases not matched to a gene; V was cut back by 6 bases and J by 5 bases. The CDR3 has 19 amino acids. The germline V gene encodes CDR1 MNHNS and CDR2 SASEGT. The CDR3 DNA reads as TGTGCCAGCAGACCGGGACTAGCGAGATTTATAGCCCCCCACAATGAGCAGTTCTTC. It encodes CASRPGLARFIAPHNEQFF.

This clonotype has at least ten counts. The chain links TRBV15 to TRBJ2-2; possible D gene TRBD1, 6 bases. Germline V CDR1 and CDR2: LNHNV, YYDKDF (reference sequence). Trimming took 5 bases from V and 4 from J, leaving 14 bases between them. The CDR3 is 15 amino acids. The CDR3 bases are TGTGCCACCAGCCCCTGGACAGAGCCCACCGGGGAGCTGTTTTTT. As protein: CATSPWTEPTGELFF.

V usage is TRBV4-1 and J usage is TRBJ1-2; a possible D gene is TRBD1 (5 bases). CDR3 size: 15 residues. V was shortened by 1 base and J by 3 bases, with 12 bases between the two germline ends. The germline V gene encodes CDR1 MGHRA and CDR2 YSYEKL. CDR3 residues: CASSQVSSGDYGYTF. In nucleotides, the CDR3 is TGCGCCAGCAGCCAAGTGAGTTCGGGGGACTATGGCTACACCTTC.

This chain connects TRBV27 to TRBJ2-7, with D perhaps being TRBD1 or TRBD2 (5 bases each). The CDR3 totals 14 residues. CDR1 is MNHEY and CDR2 is SMNVEV in the germline V gene (reference sequence). The ends were cut back, 6 bases at V and 0 bases at J, with 12 bases in the middle. CDR3 nucleotides: TGTGCCAGCAGGCTGGGACCGAACTCCTACGAGCAGTACTTC. Translating gives CASRLGPNSYEQYF.

The rearrangement links TRBV5-1 to TRBJ2-1; 9 positions match TRBD1. Germline values: CDR1 SGHRS, CDR2 YFSETQ. The CDR3 is 16 residues long. Losses at the gene ends were 0 bases for V and 7 bases for J; bases not matched to a gene: 8. In nucleotides, the CDR3 is TGCGCCAGCAGCTTGGGGGGCTGGGGACAGGGAAATGAGCAGTTCTTC. As protein: CASSLGGWGQGNEQFF.

CDR3 sequence (DNA): TGCGCCAGCAGCCAACTAGCGGGGAACGATGAGCAGTTCTTC. Translating it yields CASSQLAGNDEQFF. The V gene is TRBV4-3, the J gene TRBJ2-1; 9 bases agree with TRBD2. J gave up 8 bases and V 2 bases, and 4 bases lay outside the gene matches. The CDR3 spans 14 residues. CDR1 and CDR2 (germline): LGHNA, YSLEER.

This clonotype was found a few times. The chain carries TRBV7-9 and TRBJ2-3; 10 bases map to TRBD1. Germline V gene lookup returns CDR1 SEHNR and CDR2 FQNEAQ (reference sequence). The CDR3 runs 15 residues. V shed 4 bases and J 6 bases; nucleotides not matched to a gene: 7. This CDR3 reads CASSSDRGLRDTQYF. CDR3 nucleotides: TGTGCCAGCAGCTCCGACAGGGGGCTTCGGGATACGCAGTATTTT.

The chain is built from TRBV7-8 and TRBJ1-5; D is undetermined. The CDR3 has 16 amino acids. Germline lookup yields CDR1 SGHVS and CDR2 FQNEAQ. Between the trimmed V and J ends, which lost 1 base and 2 bases, there was a span of 12 bases. The CDR3 region has the DNA TGTGCCAGCAGCTTAGATCGCTGGTGGGGCAATCAGCCCCAGCATTTT. It translates to CASSLDRWWGNQPQHF.